Sequencing of this TCR beta chain was carried out in a study of liver allograft versus peripheral blood T cells. Study summary: Comparisons were made between T cell receptor repertoires found in transplanted livers and those circulating in recipients' peripheral blood. The study's findings and limits: Differences were reported between the T cell receptor repertoires inside liver allografts and those that were detected in peripheral blood.

Germline assignment: CDR1 DFQATT and CDR2 SNEGSKA (reference sequence). CDR3 length: 16 amino acids. V shed 5 bases and J shed 4 bases, with 21 bases lying between them. Sample share makes this clonotype medium-sized. What it binds is not known. TCRdb independently ran MiXCR on the reads; one entry per CDR3 protein. The table shows under 1,400 distinct CDR3 sequences, with around 20% occurring only once. The chain uses TRBV20-1 and TRBJ2-1; possible D gene TRBD2, 7 bases. This clonotype originated in a human patient who had a liver transplant. The T cells may come from the graft donor. In DNA form, the CDR3 reads TGCAGTGCTCTCATGATTTCGGGGGGACAATACAATGAGCAGTTCTTC. Protein sequence: CSALMISGGQYNEQFF.